These 32 T cell receptor beta chains were all obtained from the same sample, sequenced in a study of cytotoxic CD8 clonotypes in ibrutinib-treated CLL. Generated by immunoSEQ multiplex PCR, the TCRdb table keeps only in-frame clones and is missing some. The sample holds about 310,000 clones, roughly 85% seen once. The sequences come from PBMCs, collected before ibrutinib treatment. All receptors derive from a human donor with chronic lymphocytic leukemia.

The chain carries TRBV5-1 and TRBJ2-1, with D possibly being TRBD2 (7 bases). V lost 3 bases and J 6 bases, leaving 25 bases between the germline ends. The length of the CDR3 is 18 residues. Germline-derived CDR1 and CDR2 are SGHRS and YFSETQ. The CDR3 nucleotides read TGCGCCAGCAGCTCCTCTCTGCTCGGGGAGGGGGTCAGCAATGAGCAGTTCTTC. It specifies CASSSSLLGEGVSNEQFF.

The gene calls are TRBV14 and TRBJ1-2; D is ambiguous. V dropped 6 bases and J dropped 5 bases, with 16 bases sitting between them. Germline CDR1 is SGHDN and CDR2 is FVKESK. This CDR3 is 14 amino acids long. The CDR3 sequence is CASRASGVGYGYTF. The CDR3 DNA follows: TGTGCCAGCAGGGCTTCCGGGGTCGGATATGGCTACACCTTC.

The rearrangement joins TRBV5-4 to TRBJ2-1, with D possibly matching TRBD1 (6 bases). The ends were cut back, 4 bases at V and 5 bases at J, with 16 bases in the middle. Germline loops: CDR1 SGHNT, CDR2 YYREEE (reference sequence). The CDR3 runs 15 residues. CDR3 DNA: TGTGCCAGCAGCAGAGGGACATTGTCAGACAATGAGCAGTTCTTC. This encodes CASSRGTLSDNEQFF.

This clone was observed at least ten times. The DNA for the CDR3 is TGTGCCAGCAGTACCGAGGGGAACACTGAAGCTTTCTTT. As protein: CASSTEGNTEAFF. The V call is TRBV2, the J call TRBJ1-1; no firm D call. V lost 5 bases, J lost 1 base, and 8 bases lay in between. This CDR3 comprises 13 residues. Germline V CDR1 and CDR2: SNHLY, FYNNEI.

This sequence joins TRBV9 and TRBJ2-3, with D hard to call. The V and J ends lost 1 base and 6 bases respectively, with 12 bases between them. The V gene's germline CDR1 is SGDLS and CDR2 YYNGEE. The CDR3 totals 14 residues. CDR3 protein: CASSVRMFADTQYF. The CDR3 bases are TGTGCCAGCAGCGTACGTATGTTTGCGGATACGCAGTATTTT.

This chain links TRBV5-1 with TRBJ1-2; D is perhaps TRBD1 (5 bases). Trimming pared 0 bases from V and 2 bases from J, leaving 11 bases between. The CDR3 runs to 15 residues. Germline CDR1 and CDR2: SGHRS and YFSETQ. In DNA, the CDR3 is TGCGCCAGCAGCTTGGAGGCAGGGAACAACTATGGCTACACCTTC. Residues: CASSLEAGNNYGYTF.

V usage is TRBV11-2 and J usage is TRBJ1-2; 7 bases are a match to TRBD1. The CDR3 is 14 residues long. Trimming cost V 5 bases and J 4 bases; bases outside gene matches: 7. Germline V gene sequence: CDR1 SGHAT, CDR2 FQNNGV. CDR3 in amino acids: CASSPTGVSYGYTF. As DNA, the CDR3 is TGTGCCAGCAGCCCTACAGGGGTATCCTATGGCTACACCTTC.

This clone was seen once. The chain employs TRBV30 and TRBJ2-1, with D unclear. This CDR3 contains 13 residues. Germline V gene data show CDR1 as GTSNPN and CDR2 as SVGIG (reference sequence). The germline V and J ends were trimmed by 1 base and 5 bases, with 9 bases remaining between them. This CDR3 is CAWSAIRNNEQFF. The CDR3 DNA reads as TGTGCCTGGAGTGCCATTAGGAACAATGAGCAGTTCTTC.

This clone was seen just once. This chain links TRBV9 with TRBJ2-1, with D perhaps matching TRBD2 (6 bases). V was clipped by 3 bases and J by 4 bases, with 14 bases between them. CDR3 length: 15 residues. CDR1 is SGDLS and CDR2 is YYNGEE in the germline V gene. CDR3 sequence (DNA): TGTGCCAGCAGCGCCCCGGGAGCACGTTACAATGAGCAGTTCTTC. As protein: CASSAPGARYNEQFF.

This chain connects TRBV27 to TRBJ1-4; 8 bases fit TRBD1. The CDR3 has 16 residues. Germline lookup yields CDR1 MNHEY and CDR2 SMNVEV (reference sequence). J lost 7 bases, V lost 5 bases, and 12 bases had no gene match. The DNA of the CDR3 is TGTGCCAGCAGTCCCCCCTTCAGGGGGCGAATTGAAAAACTGTTTTTT. This codes for CASSPPFRGRIEKLFF.

The chain links TRBV30 to TRBJ2-1, with 13 bases lining up with TRBD2. This CDR3 is 16 amino acids long. V dropped 4 bases and J dropped 8; count of bases not matched to a gene: 11. Per germline, CDR1 GTSNPN and CDR2 SVGIG (reference sequence). The CDR3 sequence: CAWTPLLAGGMDEQFF. In DNA form, the CDR3 reads TGTGCCTGGACCCCATTACTAGCGGGAGGGATGGATGAGCAGTTCTTC.

The chain is built from TRBV4-3 and TRBJ2-5; possible D gene TRBD2, 5 bases. This CDR3 comprises 18 residues. Per germline, CDR1 LGHNA and CDR2 YSLEER. Trimming removed 2 bases from V and 3 bases from J, with 22 bases in between. CDR3 nucleotides: TGCGCCAGCAGCCAACACGGATACGGAGGAACTACTAAAGAGACCCAGTACTTC. Amino acid sequence: CASSQHGYGGTTKETQYF.

The sample holds one count of this clone. CDR3 residues: CASRGSIQYF. CDR3 nucleotides: TGTGCCAGCAGAGGGAGCATTCAGTACTTC. The chain employs TRBV2 and TRBJ2-4; TRBD2 is a possible D gene (5 bases). This CDR3 region has 10 residues. Looked up from germline, CDR1 is SNHLY and CDR2 is FYNNEI. V dropped 6 bases and J dropped 9 bases, with 6 bases sitting between them.

The gene calls are TRBV7-2 and TRBJ2-3; D is uncertain. The CDR3 runs to 15 residues. Between the trimmed V and J ends, which lost 5 bases and 4 bases, there was a span of 16 bases. In germline, CDR1 is SGHTA, CDR2 FQGNSA. The CDR3 DNA reads TGTGCCAGCAGCCCATCAGGCCGAGCATCAGATACGCAGTATTTT. It is translated as CASSPSGRASDTQYF.

In nucleotides, the CDR3 is TGTGCCAGCAGCTTGGACGGGACGTTAAATGAAAAACTGTTTTTT. Protein product: CASSLDGTLNEKLFF. The genes are TRBV5-4 and TRBJ1-4; tentatively, D is TRBD1 (5 bases). Germline-derived CDR1 and CDR2 are SGHNT and YYREEE (reference sequence). The CDR3 has 15 residues. V gave up 0 bases and J gave up 5 bases, with 11 bases separating them.

J is TRBJ2-7 and V is TRBV4-2; 7 nucleotides match TRBD2. This CDR3 is built from 15 residues. Germline V gene sequence: CDR1 LGHNA, CDR2 YNFKEQ. Germline trimming cut 4 bases from V and 0 bases from J; bases unmatched to any gene: 6. DNA of the CDR3: TGTGCCAGCAGCCCGGGGGGAAAGAGCTCCTACGAGCAGTACTTC. Residues: CASSPGGKSSYEQYF.

V usage is TRBV4-2 and J usage is TRBJ1-1; 8 bases match TRBD1. J gave up 1 base and V 4 bases, and 2 bases lay outside the gene matches. The CDR3 length is 14 residues. The germline gives CDR1 LGHNA, CDR2 YNFKEQ. CDR3: CASSPGTGNTEAFF. CDR3 bases: TGTGCCAGCAGCCCGGGGACAGGGAACACTGAAGCTTTCTTT.

Points on this clone: The sample contains more than one DNA sequence encoding this CDR3. The V and J genes are TRBV7-2 and TRBJ2-1; D gene ambiguous. Germline V gives CDR1 SGHTA, CDR2 FQGNSA. Trimming took 0 bases from V and 4 from J, leaving 7 bases between them. The CDR3 runs to 14 residues. For the CDR3, the DNA is TGTGCCAGCAGCTTAGCTCCCGGATACAATGAGCAGTTCTTC. It translates to CASSLAPGYNEQFF.

This clone showed up just a few times. The CDR3 region has the DNA TGTGCCAGTAGTATAGATCGCAGGGATAATACAGATACGCAGTATTTT. As protein: CASSIDRRDNTDTQYF. The rearrangement links TRBV19 to TRBJ2-3; a possible D gene is TRBD1 (5 bases). V gave up 0 bases and J gave up 3 bases, with 13 bases separating them. The CDR3 is 16 amino acids. Germline CDR1 LNHDA, CDR2 SQIVND (reference sequence).

The V and J genes are TRBV4-1 and TRBJ2-7; possible D gene TRBD2, 5 bases. V shed 3 bases and J shed 2 bases, with 29 bases lying between them. Looked up from germline, CDR1 is MGHRA and CDR2 is YSYEKL. CDR3 length: 20 amino acids. The CDR3: CASSHQEPITNLRGTYEQYF. CDR3 nucleotides: TGCGCCAGCAGCCACCAAGAGCCAATAACTAACCTCCGGGGAACCTACGAGCAGTACTTC.

This clone came up once. The genes are TRBV6-5 and TRBJ2-7, with 7 bases aligning to TRBD2. After removal of 6 bases from V and 13 bases from J, the junction contained 21 bases not matched to a gene. Per the germline V gene, CDR1 is MNHEY and CDR2 is SVGAGI. The CDR3 covers 15 residues. CDR3 sequence reads: CASSLRGELAPRLYF. Here the CDR3 DNA reads TGTGCCAGCAGCCTACGGGGGGAACTAGCGCCACGACTTTACTTC.

V and J are TRBV19 and TRBJ2-4; TRBD2 matches 7 bases. Germline CDR1 reads LNHDA; CDR2 reads SQIVND (reference sequence). The CDR3 runs to 15 residues. The trim removed 7 bases at V and 3 bases at J, leaving 9 bases unmatched. The DNA for the CDR3 is TGTGCCAGTACCGATGGAGGGAGGGGCAAAAACATTCAGTACTTC. Translated: CASTDGGRGKNIQYF.

The chain employs TRBV19 and TRBJ2-5; 7 positions agree with TRBD1. This CDR3 spans 16 amino acids. Trimming at V came to 8 bases and at J to 5 bases, leaving 17 bases not matched to a gene. CDR1 is LNHDA, CDR2 SQIVND, per germline (reference sequence). CDR3 bases: TGTGCCAGTTCGACTAAGGGGGCAGGTGGTTGGGAGACCCAGTACTTC. Translating it yields CASSTKGAGGWETQYF.

V is TRBV2 and J is TRBJ1-2; TRBD1 is a possible D gene (5 bases). Trimming removed 5 bases from V and 2 bases from J, with 9 bases in between. The CDR3 length is 13 residues. CDR1 and CDR2 (germline): SNHLY, FYNNEI. The CDR3 here is CASSRDQNYGYTF. DNA for the CDR3: TGTGCCAGCAGTAGGGACCAAAACTATGGCTACACCTTC. The full variable domain, with the rest looked up from reference TRBV2 and TRBJ1-2, is EPEVTQTPSHQVTQMGQEVILRCVPISNHLYFYWYRQILGQKVEFLVSFYNNEISEKSEIFDDQFSVERPDGSNFTLKIRSTKLEDSAMYFCASSRDQNYGYTFGSGTRLTVV.

This clone appeared once. CDR3 DNA: TGTGCCAGCAGTGATCTTAGCGGCTACAATGAGCAGTTCTTC. This gives the protein CASSDLSGYNEQFF. The J gene is TRBJ2-1, the V gene TRBV25-1; tentative D call: TRBD2 (6 bases). The V end lost 3 bases, the J end lost 3 bases, and 9 bases lay between the germline ends. The germline V gene encodes CDR1 MGHDK and CDR2 SYGVNS. This CDR3 has 14 amino acids.

The chain employs TRBV28 and TRBJ1-1; D gene uncertain. This CDR3 region has 15 residues. Germline lookup yields CDR1 MDHEN and CDR2 SYDVKM. Trimming cost V 3 bases and J 1 base, with 12 bases left between them. The CDR3 loop reads CASSFRFRTNTEAFF. CDR3 in DNA: TGTGCCAGCAGTTTCCGATTCAGGACGAACACTGAAGCTTTCTTT. Full variable domain (missing parts from reference TRBV28 and TRBJ1-1): DVKVTQSSRYLVKRTGEKVFLECVQDMDHENMFWYRQDPGLGLRLIYFSYDVKMKEKGDIPEGYSVSREKKERFSLILESASTNQTSMYLCASSFRFRTNTEAFFGQGTRLTVV.

This clone occurred many times. The chain is built from TRBV5-6 and TRBJ1-5, with D possibly being TRBD1 (5 bases). The CDR3 runs to 15 residues. Trimming shortened V by 3 bases and J by 2 bases, and 12 bases separated the two germline ends. Germline lookup yields CDR1 SGHDT and CDR2 YYEEEE. In DNA, the CDR3 is TGTGCCAGCAGCTCTAGCAGGGTAGGCAATCAGCCCCAGCATTTT. This gives the protein CASSSSRVGNQPQHF.

The J gene is TRBJ2-7, the V gene TRBV29-1; D ambiguous. V was clipped by 4 bases and J by 0 bases, with 7 bases between them. Germline CDR1 SQVTM, CDR2 ANQGSEA. The CDR3 covers 12 residues. The CDR3 DNA sequence: TGCAGCGTTGGCCGGGCCTCCTACGAGCAGTACTTC. This sequence encodes CSVGRASYEQYF.

This chain links TRBV29-1 with TRBJ2-1; the match to TRBD1 covers 8 bases. The CDR3 is made up of 12 amino acids. Germline CDR1 and CDR2: SQVTM and ANQGSEA. With V trimmed by 5 bases and J by 8 bases, 5 bases remained unmatched. CDR3 sequence (DNA): TGCAGCGTTCGGACAGGGAGTCATGAGCAGTTCTTC. The encoded protein is CSVRTGSHEQFF.

This chain uses TRBV11-2 with TRBJ2-3; D gene ambiguous. The CDR3 is 14 amino acids. Per the germline V gene, CDR1 is SGHAT and CDR2 is FQNNGV. Trimming left V 5 bases short and J 2 bases short, with 11 bases between. CDR3 amino acids: CASSTRAYTDTQYF. CDR3 in DNA: TGTGCCAGCAGCACTCGGGCCTACACAGATACGCAGTATTTT.

V gene TRBV29-1 combines with J gene TRBJ2-1; 11 positions match TRBD2. After removal of 2 bases from V and 2 bases from J, the junction contained 5 bases not matched to a gene. Germline loops: CDR1 SQVTM, CDR2 ANQGSEA. The CDR3 sequence is 16 residues long. The CDR3 DNA is TGCAGCGTTGAATGGGGACTAGCGGAGACCTACAATGAGCAGTTCTTC. Protein: CSVEWGLAETYNEQFF.

The chain uses TRBV5-1 and TRBJ2-5, with D possibly TRBD1 on 6 matching bases. The CDR3 covers 14 residues. V was clipped by 3 bases and J by 2 bases, with 11 bases between them. CDR1 and CDR2 (germline): SGHRS, YFSETQ. The chain's CDR3 is CASSWKGQQETQYF. The CDR3 DNA reads as TGCGCCAGCAGCTGGAAGGGACAACAAGAGACCCAGTACTTC.